A single T cell receptor beta chain is shown here with its context. Germline V gives CDR1 SGDLS, CDR2 YYNGEE. The length of the CDR3 is 16 residues. V lost 0 bases and J 0 bases, leaving 10 bases between the germline ends. This record belongs to a study of cytomegalovirus exposure and HLA in healthy donors. The PCR ran on 60 Vbeta and 13 Jbeta primers. Generated by immunoSEQ multiplex PCR, the TCRdb table keeps only in-frame clones and is missing some. The sample contains about 120,000 clones, 75% to 90% of which appear only once. The sample consisted of PBMCs. This receptor was identified in a middle-aged man in good health and CMV-seronegative. The rearrangement uses TRBV9 and TRBJ2-1, with D maybe TRBD2 (5 bases). The CDR3: CASSVAGDPSYNEQFF. DNA for the CDR3: TGTGCCAGCAGCGTAGCCGGGGATCCCTCCTACAATGAGCAGTTCTTC.